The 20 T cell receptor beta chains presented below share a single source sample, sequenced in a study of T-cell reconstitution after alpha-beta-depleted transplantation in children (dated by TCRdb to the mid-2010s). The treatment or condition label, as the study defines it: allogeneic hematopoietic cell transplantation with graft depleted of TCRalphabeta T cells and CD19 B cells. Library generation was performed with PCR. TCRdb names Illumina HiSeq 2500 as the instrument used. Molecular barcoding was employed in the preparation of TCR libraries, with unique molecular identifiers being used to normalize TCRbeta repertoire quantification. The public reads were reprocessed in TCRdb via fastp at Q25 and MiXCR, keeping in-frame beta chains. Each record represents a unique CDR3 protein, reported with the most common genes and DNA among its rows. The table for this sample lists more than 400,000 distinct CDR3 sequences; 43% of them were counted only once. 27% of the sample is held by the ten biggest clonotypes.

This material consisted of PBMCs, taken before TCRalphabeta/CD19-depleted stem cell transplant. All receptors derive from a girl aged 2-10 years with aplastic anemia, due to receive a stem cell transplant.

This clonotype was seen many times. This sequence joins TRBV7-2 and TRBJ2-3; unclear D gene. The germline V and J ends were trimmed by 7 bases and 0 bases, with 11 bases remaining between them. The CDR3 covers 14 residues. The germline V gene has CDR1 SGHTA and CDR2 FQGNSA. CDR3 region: CASKATGSTDTQYF. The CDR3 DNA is TGTGCCAGCAAGGCAACCGGGAGCACAGATACGCAGTATTTT. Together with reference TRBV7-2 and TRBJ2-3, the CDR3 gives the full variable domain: GAGVSQSPSNKVTEKGKDVELRCDPISGHTALYWYRQSLGQGLEFLIYFQGNSAPDKSGLPSDRFSAERTGGSVSTLTIQRTQQEDSAVYLCASKATGSTDTQYFGPGTRLTVL.

The CDR3 sequence is CSARVAEQYF. CDR3 bases: TGCAGTGCTAGAGTTGCCGAGCAGTACTTC. This chain uses TRBV20-1 with TRBJ2-7; no firm D call. Germline-derived CDR1 and CDR2 are DFQATT and SNEGSKA (reference sequence). V dropped 1 base and J dropped 6 bases, with 4 bases sitting between them. The CDR3 has 10 amino acids.

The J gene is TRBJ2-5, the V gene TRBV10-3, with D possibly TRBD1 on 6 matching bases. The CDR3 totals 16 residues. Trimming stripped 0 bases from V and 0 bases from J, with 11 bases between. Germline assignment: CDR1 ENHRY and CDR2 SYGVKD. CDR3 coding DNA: TGTGCCATCAGTGAGTCACAACAGGGATACCAAGAGACCCAGTACTTC. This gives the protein CAISESQQGYQETQYF.

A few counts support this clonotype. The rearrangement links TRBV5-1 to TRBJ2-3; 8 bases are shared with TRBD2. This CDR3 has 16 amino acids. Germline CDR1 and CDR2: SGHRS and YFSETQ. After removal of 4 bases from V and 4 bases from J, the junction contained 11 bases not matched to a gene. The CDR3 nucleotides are TGCGCCAGCAGCCCTACAGCGGGAGTAGCGGCAGATACGCAGTATTTT. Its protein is CASSPTAGVAADTQYF.

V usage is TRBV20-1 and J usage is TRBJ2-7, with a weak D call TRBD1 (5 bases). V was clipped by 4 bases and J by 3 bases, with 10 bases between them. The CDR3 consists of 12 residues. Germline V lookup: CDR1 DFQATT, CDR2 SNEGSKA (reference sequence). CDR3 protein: CSAIGVNYEQYF. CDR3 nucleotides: TGCAGTGCTATAGGGGTAAACTACGAGCAGTACTTC.

The CDR3 DNA follows: TGTGCCAGCAGCTTTTGGCAGGGCGATCAGCCCCAGCATTTT. This encodes CASSFWQGDQPQHF. The J gene is TRBJ1-5, the V gene TRBV5-5, with a weak D call TRBD1 (5 bases). The CDR3 contains 14 residues. Germline V gene sequence: CDR1 SGHKS, CDR2 YYEKEE (reference sequence). V was clipped by 2 bases and J by 5 bases, with 11 bases between them.

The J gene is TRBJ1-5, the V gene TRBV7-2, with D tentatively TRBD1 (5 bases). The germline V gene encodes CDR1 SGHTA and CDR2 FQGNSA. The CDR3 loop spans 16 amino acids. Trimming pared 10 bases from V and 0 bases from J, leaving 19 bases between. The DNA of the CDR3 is TGTGCCATGAGCCCAGGGTTGAGTAATAGCAATCAGCCCCAGCATTTT. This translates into CAMSPGLSNSNQPQHF.

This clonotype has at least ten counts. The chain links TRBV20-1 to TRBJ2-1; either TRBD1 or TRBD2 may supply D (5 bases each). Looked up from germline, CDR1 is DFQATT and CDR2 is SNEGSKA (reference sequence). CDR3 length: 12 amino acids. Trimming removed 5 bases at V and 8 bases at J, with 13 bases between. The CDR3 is CSASARGYEQFF. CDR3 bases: TGCAGTGCTTCCGCTCGGGGCTATGAGCAGTTCTTC.

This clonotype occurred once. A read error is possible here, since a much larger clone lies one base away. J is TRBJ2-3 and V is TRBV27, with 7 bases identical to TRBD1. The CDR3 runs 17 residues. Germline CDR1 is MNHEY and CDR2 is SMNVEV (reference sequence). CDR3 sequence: CASGLYWDSQLTDTQYF. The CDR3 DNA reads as TGTGCCAGCGGTTTATACTGGGACAGCCAACTCACAGATACGCAGTATTTT.

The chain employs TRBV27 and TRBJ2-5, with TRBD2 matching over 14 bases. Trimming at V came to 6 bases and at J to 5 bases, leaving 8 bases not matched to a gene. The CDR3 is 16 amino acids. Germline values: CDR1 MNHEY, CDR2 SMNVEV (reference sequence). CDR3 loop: CASSMTSGRARETQYF. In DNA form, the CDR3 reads TGTGCCAGCAGCATGACTAGCGGGAGGGCCCGGGAGACCCAGTACTTC.

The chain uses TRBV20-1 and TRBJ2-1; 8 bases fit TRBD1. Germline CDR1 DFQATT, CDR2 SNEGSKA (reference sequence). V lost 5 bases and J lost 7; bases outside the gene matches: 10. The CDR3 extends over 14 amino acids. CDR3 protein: CSAWDRQGANEQFF. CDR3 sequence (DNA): TGCAGTGCTTGGGACCGTCAGGGGGCTAATGAGCAGTTCTTC.

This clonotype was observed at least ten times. The CDR3 here is CASSFRQEGYTF. The CDR3 DNA reads TGTGCCAGCAGTTTTCGACAGGAAGGCTACACCTTC. The chain joins TRBV12-3 or TRBV12-4 to TRBJ1-2, with D possibly TRBD1 on 6 matching bases. The CDR3 is 12 residues long. Trimming cost V 3 bases and J 8 bases, with 10 bases left between them.

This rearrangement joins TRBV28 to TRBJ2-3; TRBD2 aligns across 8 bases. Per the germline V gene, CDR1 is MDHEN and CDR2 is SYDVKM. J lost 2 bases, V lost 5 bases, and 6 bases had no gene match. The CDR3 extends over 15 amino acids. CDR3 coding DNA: TGTGCCAGCAGTGGACTTAGCGGGAACACAGATACGCAGTATTTT. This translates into CASSGLSGNTDTQYF.

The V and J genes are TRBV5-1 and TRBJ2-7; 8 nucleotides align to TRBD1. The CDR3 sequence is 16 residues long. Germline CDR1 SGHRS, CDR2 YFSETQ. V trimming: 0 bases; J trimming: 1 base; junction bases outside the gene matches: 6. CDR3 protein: CASSLEAGTGSYEQYF. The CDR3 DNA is TGCGCCAGCAGCTTGGAAGCCGGGACAGGATCCTACGAGCAGTACTTC.

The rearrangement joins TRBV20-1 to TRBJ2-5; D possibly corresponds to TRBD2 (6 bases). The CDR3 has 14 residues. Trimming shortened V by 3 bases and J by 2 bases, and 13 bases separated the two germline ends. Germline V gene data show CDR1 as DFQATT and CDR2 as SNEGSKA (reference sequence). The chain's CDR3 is CSASPSGRQETQYF. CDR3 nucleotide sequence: TGCAGTGCTAGTCCTTCAGGGAGGCAAGAGACCCAGTACTTC.

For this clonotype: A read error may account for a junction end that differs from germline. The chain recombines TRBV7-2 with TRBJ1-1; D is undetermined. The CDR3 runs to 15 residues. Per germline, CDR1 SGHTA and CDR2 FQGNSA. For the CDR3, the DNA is TGTTCCAGCAGCTTAGTTCGGGCTTTGTACACTGAAGCTTTCTTT. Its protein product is CSSSLVRALYTEAFF.

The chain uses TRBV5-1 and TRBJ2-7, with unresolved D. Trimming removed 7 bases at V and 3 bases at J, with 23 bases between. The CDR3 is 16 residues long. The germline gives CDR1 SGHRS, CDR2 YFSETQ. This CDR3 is CASAPTQPYPYYEQYF. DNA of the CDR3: TGCGCCAGCGCTCCAACCCAACCTTATCCGTACTACGAGCAGTACTTC.

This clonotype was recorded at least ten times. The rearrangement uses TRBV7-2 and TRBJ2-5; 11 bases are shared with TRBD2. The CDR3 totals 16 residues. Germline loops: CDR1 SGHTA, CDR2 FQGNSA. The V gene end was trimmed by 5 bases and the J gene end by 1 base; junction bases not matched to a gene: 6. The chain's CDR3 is CASSGSGTSGQETQYF. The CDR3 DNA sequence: TGTGCCAGCAGCGGATCCGGGACTAGCGGCCAAGAGACCCAGTACTTC.

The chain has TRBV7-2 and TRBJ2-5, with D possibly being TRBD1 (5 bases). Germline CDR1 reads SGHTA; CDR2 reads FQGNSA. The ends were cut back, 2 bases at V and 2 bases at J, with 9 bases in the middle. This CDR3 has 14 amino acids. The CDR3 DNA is TGTGCCAGCAGCTTACAGACAGTTCAAGAGACCCAGTACTTC. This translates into CASSLQTVQETQYF. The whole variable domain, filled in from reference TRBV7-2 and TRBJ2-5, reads GAGVSQSPSNKVTEKGKDVELRCDPISGHTALYWYRQSLGQGLEFLIYFQGNSAPDKSGLPSDRFSAERTGGSVSTLTIQRTQQEDSAVYLCASSLQTVQETQYFGPGTRLLVL.

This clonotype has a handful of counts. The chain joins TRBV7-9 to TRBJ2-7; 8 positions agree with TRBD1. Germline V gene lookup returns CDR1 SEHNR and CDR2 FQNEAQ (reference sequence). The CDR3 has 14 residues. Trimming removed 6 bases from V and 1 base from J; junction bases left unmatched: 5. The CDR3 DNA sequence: TGTGCCAGCAGTCGGACAGGGCGATCCTACGAGCAGTACTTC. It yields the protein CASSRTGRSYEQYF.